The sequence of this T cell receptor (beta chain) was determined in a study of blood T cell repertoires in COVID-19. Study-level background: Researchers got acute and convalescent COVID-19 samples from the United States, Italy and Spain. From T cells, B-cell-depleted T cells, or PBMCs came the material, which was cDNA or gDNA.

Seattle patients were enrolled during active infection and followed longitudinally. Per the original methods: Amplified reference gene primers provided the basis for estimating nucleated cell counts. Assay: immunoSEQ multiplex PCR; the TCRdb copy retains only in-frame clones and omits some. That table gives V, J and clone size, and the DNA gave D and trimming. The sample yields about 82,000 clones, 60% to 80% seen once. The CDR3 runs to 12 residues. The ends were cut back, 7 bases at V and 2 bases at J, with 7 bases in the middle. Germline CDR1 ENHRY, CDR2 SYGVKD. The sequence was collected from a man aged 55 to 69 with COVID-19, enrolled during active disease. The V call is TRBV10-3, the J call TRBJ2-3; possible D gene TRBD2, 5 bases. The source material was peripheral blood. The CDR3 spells CAIKEDTDTQYF. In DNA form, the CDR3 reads TGTGCCATCAAGGAGGACACAGATACGCAGTATTTT.